The T cell receptor beta chain under discussion was sequenced for a study of CD8 T cells in ankylosing spondylitis. Study results and caveats: Clones linked to the disease showed a CD8+ phenotype. They occurred at relatively low frequencies in peripheral blood. In synovial fluid and blood from reactive arthritis, some motif variants were previously reported. A TCR beta motif of about eight highly homologous variants appeared characteristic of ankylosing spondylitis blood.

Germline V CDR1 and CDR2: SGHTA, FQGNSA. V was cut by 3 bases and J by 7 bases, with 10 bases left in between. CDR3 length: 12 amino acids. This clonotype was seen at least ten times. Its cognate antigen is unknown. Libraries for TCR beta were made by quantitative 5'-RACE with molecular barcodes. TCRdb itself ran the 5' RACE reads through MiXCR, one entry per CDR3 protein. The table has over 200,000 distinct CDR3 sequences, 10% seen once. This TCR was sampled from a male donor with ankylosing spondylitis or in good health (not recorded which). The genes are TRBV7-2 and TRBJ2-7; no clear D gene. Sequenced: blood, either unsorted or a sorted T cell fraction (not recorded which). The CDR3 nucleotides read TGTGCCAGCAGCTTTGGGCTAGGAGAGCAGTACTTC. As protein: CASSFGLGEQYF.